This TCR beta chain originates from a study of monozygotic twins with inflammatory bowel disease. Details on this clonotype: The antigen is unknown.

It was approximately 4,000 ng of total RNA that each TCR library used. Researchers used template switching to add UMIs featuring a 6-nucleotide sample barcode. TCRdb re-called the 5' RACE reads, yielding one record per CDR3 amino acid sequence without DNA. The repertoire table contains 150,000 to 200,000 distinct CDR3 sequences. Overall study findings and caveats: Concordant and discordant twins showed no difference in repertoire similarity, possibly from limited power.

This TCR was sampled from a human donor with ulcerative colitis or Crohn's disease, or a healthy co-twin of an affected twin (not recorded which). Sequencing used blood.

CDR3 region: CASSPSGRASNEQFF. The chain links TRBV4-2 to TRBJ2-1; TCRdb calls TRBD2, which cannot be checked without DNA. This CDR3 has 15 residues. Germline V gene sequence: CDR1 LGHNA, CDR2 YNFKEQ.